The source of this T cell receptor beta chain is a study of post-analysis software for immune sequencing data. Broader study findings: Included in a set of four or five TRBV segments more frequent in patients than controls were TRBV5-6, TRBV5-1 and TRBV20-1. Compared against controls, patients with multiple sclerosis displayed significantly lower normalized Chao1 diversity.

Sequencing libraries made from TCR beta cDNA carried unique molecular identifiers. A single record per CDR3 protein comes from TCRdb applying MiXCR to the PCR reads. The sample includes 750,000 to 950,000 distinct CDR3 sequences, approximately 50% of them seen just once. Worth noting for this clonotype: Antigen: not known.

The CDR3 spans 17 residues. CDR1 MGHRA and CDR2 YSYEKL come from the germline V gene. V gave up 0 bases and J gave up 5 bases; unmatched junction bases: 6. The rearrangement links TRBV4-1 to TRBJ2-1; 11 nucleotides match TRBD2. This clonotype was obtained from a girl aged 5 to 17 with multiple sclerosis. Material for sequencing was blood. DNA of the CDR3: TGCGCCAGCAGCCAAGAAGGACTAGCGGGTGTCGACAATGAGCAGTTCTTC. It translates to CASSQEGLAGVDNEQFF.